One sample yielded the 23 T cell receptor beta chains listed below, sequenced in a study of blood T cell repertoires in COVID-19. Profiling relied on immunoSEQ multiplex PCR, and the TCRdb table lists in-frame clones only, not all of them. The sample lists 300,000 to 400,000 clones; around four fifths were seen once. Sequencing was carried out using peripheral blood. These receptors originate from a man between 25 and 39 years old with active or convalescent COVID-19.

The table lists this clone with a count of one. The CDR3 region has the DNA TGTGCCACCAGCAGAGTGGGGGGAAGCTCCTACGAGCAGTACTTC. Encoded protein: CATSRVGGSSYEQYF. V is TRBV15 and J is TRBJ2-7; D possibly corresponds to TRBD2 (6 bases). The CDR3 is 15 residues long. Trimming removed 1 base at V and 0 bases at J, with 10 bases between. In germline, CDR1 is LNHNV, CDR2 YYDKDF (reference sequence).

This chain uses TRBV19 with TRBJ2-7; 9 nucleotides align to TRBD1. Germline assignment: CDR1 LNHDA and CDR2 SQIVND (reference sequence). This CDR3 has 16 residues. The trim removed 5 bases at V and 0 bases at J, leaving 8 bases unmatched. This CDR3 is CASSSWTGEGSYEQYF. CDR3 DNA sequence: TGTGCCAGTAGTTCCTGGACAGGGGAAGGCTCCTACGAGCAGTACTTC.

The genes are TRBV11-2 and TRBJ2-5; 14 bases are a match to TRBD2. The CDR3 runs to 15 residues. CDR1 SGHAT and CDR2 FQNNGV come from the germline V gene. V lost 3 bases to trimming and J lost 5 bases; unmatched junction nucleotides: 2. The CDR3 loop reads CASSLGLAGVETQYF. CDR3 bases: TGTGCCAGCAGCTTGGGACTAGCGGGGGTGGAGACCCAGTACTTC.

V gene TRBV14 combines with J gene TRBJ1-6, with D perhaps matching TRBD1 (5 bases). V dropped 2 bases and J dropped 3 bases, with 17 bases sitting between them. Germline CDR1 and CDR2: SGHDN and FVKESK. The CDR3 extends over 18 amino acids. The CDR3 loop reads CASSQSTGGYRYNSPLHF. The CDR3 DNA follows: TGTGCCAGCAGCCAATCGACGGGGGGTTATCGCTATAATTCACCCCTCCACTTT.

The V call is TRBV7-2, the J call TRBJ1-5; D possibly corresponds to TRBD1 (5 bases). CDR1 is SGHTA and CDR2 is FQGNSA in the germline V gene. This CDR3 region has 13 residues. V lost 9 bases, J lost 11 bases, and 20 bases lay in between. Here the CDR3 DNA reads TGTGCCAGTACAGATGACAGACTTCCGACCCAGCATTTT. Protein: CASTDDRLPTQHF. Full variable domain (remainder filled in from reference TRBV7-2 and TRBJ1-5): GAGVSQSPSNKVTEKGKDVELRCDPISGHTALYWYRQSLGQGLEFLIYFQGNSAPDKSGLPSDRFSAERTGGSVSTLTIQRTQQEDSAVYLCASTDDRLPTQHFGDGTRLSIL.

The rearrangement uses TRBV27 and TRBJ1-2; 8 nucleotides line up with TRBD1. The CDR3 contains 15 residues. Per the germline V gene, CDR1 is MNHEY and CDR2 is SMNVEV (reference sequence). After removal of 4 bases from V and 4 bases from J, the junction contained 8 bases not matched to a gene. CDR3 nucleotides: TGTGCCAGCAGTTCCCTGGCGGGACAGGTCTATGGCTACACCTTC. Translation gives CASSSLAGQVYGYTF.

This clone was observed many times. This chain uses TRBV5-1 with TRBJ1-6, with TRBD1 identical over 9 bases. The ends lost 3 bases at V and 5 bases at J; junction bases unmatched: 3. The CDR3 runs 15 residues. CDR1 SGHRS and CDR2 YFSETQ come from the germline V gene. The CDR3: CASSSRTGDNSPLHF. The CDR3, as DNA: TGCGCCAGCAGCTCTAGGACAGGGGATAATTCACCCCTCCACTTT.

The chain uses TRBV18 and TRBJ2-3; 8 positions agree with TRBD2. V trimming: 4 bases; J trimming: 3 bases; junction bases outside the gene matches: 12. Germline CDR1 KGHSH, CDR2 LQKENI. The CDR3 totals 17 residues. The CDR3 sequence: CASSLTSGKGRTDTQYF. CDR3 bases: TGTGCCAGCTCACTTACTAGCGGAAAAGGGAGGACAGATACGCAGTATTTT.

The gene calls are TRBV6-2 or TRBV6-3 and TRBJ2-6; the D is unclear. V lost 8 bases, J lost 0 bases, and 11 bases lay in between. The germline CDR1 and CDR2 sequences are MNHEY and SVGEGT. The CDR3 runs to 15 residues. The CDR3 here is CASCPYSSGANVLTF. In DNA, the CDR3 is TGTGCCAGCTGCCCTTACAGCTCTGGGGCCAACGTCCTGACTTTC.

In DNA, the CDR3 is TGTGCCAGCACATCGGGACAGGAAGGTCAGCCCCAGCATTTT. This encodes CASTSGQEGQPQHF. V is TRBV6-5 and J is TRBJ1-5; 8 bases are a match to TRBD1. The ends lost 7 bases at V and 6 bases at J; junction bases unmatched: 8. The CDR3 spans 14 residues. CDR1 MNHEY and CDR2 SVGAGI come from the germline V gene.

The V call is TRBV25-1, the J call TRBJ1-1; D remains ambiguous. The germline V and J ends were trimmed by 0 bases and 6 bases, with 8 bases remaining between them. The CDR3 has 13 amino acids. The germline CDR1 and CDR2 sequences are MGHDK and SYGVNS. The CDR3 reads CASSEYARAEAFF. The CDR3 bases are TGTGCCAGCAGTGAATATGCTCGCGCTGAAGCTTTCTTT.

V is TRBV5-8 and J is TRBJ2-6, with D unclear. The CDR3 runs to 15 residues. Germline-derived CDR1 and CDR2 are SGHTS and YDEGEE. Trimming pared 1 base from V and 2 bases from J, leaving 7 bases between. The CDR3 here is CASSLFLTGANVLTF. Written as DNA, the CDR3 is TGTGCCAGCAGCTTGTTTTTAACTGGGGCCAACGTCCTGACTTTC.

The rearrangement links TRBV15 to TRBJ2-5; D may be TRBD2 (7 bases). Deletions cut 5 bases from V and 7 bases from J, with 20 bases between. Germline V gene sequence: CDR1 LNHNV, CDR2 YYDKDF (reference sequence). This CDR3 has 15 amino acids. The CDR3 DNA reads TGTGCCACCAGCCCGGGGGGTAGGGGGGCGGCGACCCAGTACTTC. Translating it yields CATSPGGRGAATQYF.

This chain connects TRBV4-2 to TRBJ2-2, with D possibly matching TRBD2 (6 bases). Germline CDR1 and CDR2: LGHNA and YNFKEQ. Trimming cost V 2 bases and J 0 bases, with 7 bases left between them. The CDR3 contains 15 residues. The DNA for the CDR3 is TGTGCCAGCAGCCAAACTAGCTCGAACACCGGGGAGCTGTTTTTT. As protein: CASSQTSSNTGELFF.

V is TRBV6-2 or TRBV6-3 and J is TRBJ2-2, with D perhaps TRBD1 (5 bases). This CDR3 contains 14 residues. The germline V and J ends were trimmed by 6 bases and 5 bases, with 13 bases remaining between them. Germline CDR1 and CDR2: MNHEY and SVGEGT. CDR3 region: CASSPQTETGELFF. The CDR3 DNA follows: TGTGCCAGCAGCCCTCAGACAGAGACCGGGGAGCTGTTTTTT.

The chain recombines TRBV27 with TRBJ1-2; 8 positions match TRBD1. Germline values: CDR1 MNHEY, CDR2 SMNVEV (reference sequence). V lost 5 bases, J lost 6 bases, and 8 bases stayed unmatched. The CDR3 contains 14 residues. This CDR3 is CASSRTGGRDGYTF. The CDR3 DNA reads TGTGCCAGCAGTCGTACAGGGGGTAGGGATGGCTACACCTTC.

This rearrangement joins TRBV4-3 to TRBJ2-7, with 9 bases aligning to TRBD1. CDR3 length: 19 amino acids. With V trimmed by 0 bases and J by 3 bases, 15 bases remained unmatched. CDR1 and CDR2 (germline): LGHNA, YSLEER. The CDR3 loop is CASSQDRDRASYLYYEQYF. The CDR3 DNA sequence: TGCGCCAGCAGCCAAGATCGGGACAGGGCATCCTACCTTTACTACGAGCAGTACTTC.

The genes are TRBV19 and TRBJ2-3, with unresolved D. CDR1 LNHDA and CDR2 SQIVND come from the germline V gene (reference sequence). This CDR3 comprises 13 residues. V shed 6 bases and J shed 2 bases, with 9 bases lying between them. CDR3 nucleotide sequence: TGTGCCAGTAGCTCCTTCCCCACAGATACGCAGTATTTT. Its translation: CASSSFPTDTQYF.

This rearrangement joins TRBV7-9 to TRBJ1-2; maybe TRBD1 (6 bases). The CDR3 is made up of 14 amino acids. CDR1 and CDR2 (germline): SEHNR, FQNEAQ (reference sequence). V was pared by 1 base and J by 4 bases, with 10 bases between. CDR3 DNA: TGTGCCAGCAGCTTAGGGGGGCTTGCCTATGGCTACACCTTC. It translates to CASSLGGLAYGYTF.

CDR3 nucleotides: TGTGCCAGCAGCTCCCCCCGGTTGGAGACTAGCAGTCCAGATACGCAGTATTTT. Its translation is CASSSPRLETSSPDTQYF. V and J are TRBV7-6 and TRBJ2-3; TRBD2 matches at 7 bases. Germline lookup yields CDR1 SGHVS and CDR2 FNYEAQ. The ends lost 4 bases at V and 4 bases at J; junction bases unmatched: 17. The length of the CDR3 is 18 residues.

This chain connects TRBV7-2 to TRBJ2-5, with 16 bases aligning to TRBD2. V shed 4 bases, J shed 4 bases, and the junction held 9 bases outside the gene matches. Germline V gene lookup returns CDR1 SGHTA and CDR2 FQGNSA. This CDR3 contains 18 residues. CDR3 nucleotides: TGTGCCAGCAGCTGGGGGACTAGCGGGAGGGCAAGAGGAGAGACCCAGTACTTC. Encoded protein: CASSWGTSGRARGETQYF.

There are a few counts of this clone. The chain uses TRBV7-8 and TRBJ1-4, with a weak D call TRBD1 (6 bases). V was pared by 5 bases and J by 7 bases, with 17 bases between. The CDR3 has 15 amino acids. Germline V gene sequence: CDR1 SGHVS, CDR2 FQNEAQ. The CDR3 DNA is TGTGCCAGCAGCCCTATCTGGGCAGGGGCTGAAAAACTGTTTTTT. Translating gives CASSPIWAGAEKLFF.

The chain uses TRBV27 and TRBJ2-3, with D maybe TRBD1 (5 bases). The CDR3 sequence is 15 residues long. V lost 2 bases to trimming and J lost 0 bases, with 9 bases between them. Per the germline V gene, CDR1 is MNHEY and CDR2 is SMNVEV (reference sequence). The DNA for the CDR3 is TGTGCCAGCAGTTTAAGTGGGGCCAGCACAGATACGCAGTATTTT. Amino acid sequence: CASSLSGASTDTQYF.